This T cell receptor (beta chain) appears in the sequencing data of a study of CD8 T cells in ankylosing spondylitis. Study conclusions and caveats: Within ankylosing spondylitis blood, a TCR beta motif made up of several highly homologous variants appeared to be characteristic.

TCRdb redid the calling of the 5' RACE reads with MiXCR, one entry per CDR3 protein. In the table there are 350,000 or so distinct CDR3 sequences, 8% of which are singletons. At least ten counts were recorded for this clonotype. Its antigen is not identified. The sequence was collected from a male donor with ankylosing spondylitis. The sequenced sample was blood, either unsorted or a sorted T cell fraction (not recorded which).

In DNA, the CDR3 is TGTGCCATCAGTGAGTCGGCCGATCCCGGCGAGACCCAGTACTTC. Translated: CAISESADPGETQYF. The gene calls are TRBV10-3 and TRBJ2-5; no clear D gene. CDR1 ENHRY and CDR2 SYGVKD come from the germline V gene. With 0 bases removed from V and 5 bases from J, the gap between germline ends came to 13 bases. The CDR3 extends over 15 amino acids.